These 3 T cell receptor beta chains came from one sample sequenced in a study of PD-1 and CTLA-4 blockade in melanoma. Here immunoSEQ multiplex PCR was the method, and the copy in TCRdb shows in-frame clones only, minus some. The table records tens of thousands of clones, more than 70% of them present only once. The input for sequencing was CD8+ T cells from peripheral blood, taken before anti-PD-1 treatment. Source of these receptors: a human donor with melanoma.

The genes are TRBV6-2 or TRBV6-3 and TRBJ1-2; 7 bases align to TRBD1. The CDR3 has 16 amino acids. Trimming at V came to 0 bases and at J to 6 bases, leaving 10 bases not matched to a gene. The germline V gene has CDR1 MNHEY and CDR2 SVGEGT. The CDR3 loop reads CASSYSSTAGGHGYTF. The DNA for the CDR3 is TGTGCCAGCAGTTACTCGAGTACGGCAGGGGGACATGGCTACACCTTC.

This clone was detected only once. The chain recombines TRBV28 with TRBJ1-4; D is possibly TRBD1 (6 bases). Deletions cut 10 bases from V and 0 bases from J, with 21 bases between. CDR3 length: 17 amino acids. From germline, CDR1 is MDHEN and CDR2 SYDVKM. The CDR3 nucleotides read TGTGCCACGTCGGACAGCCTTTTAGTTGCAACTAATGAAAAACTGTTTTTT. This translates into CATSDSLLVATNEKLFF.

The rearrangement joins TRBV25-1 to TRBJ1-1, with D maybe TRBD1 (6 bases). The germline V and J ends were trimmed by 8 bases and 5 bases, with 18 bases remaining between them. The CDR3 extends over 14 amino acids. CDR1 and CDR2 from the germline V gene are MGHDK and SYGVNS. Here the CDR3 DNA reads TGTGCCAGCCAAAGGGGGGGGCGTTGGACTGAAGCTTTCTTT. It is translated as CASQRGGRWTEAFF. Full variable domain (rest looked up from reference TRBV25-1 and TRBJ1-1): EADIYQTPRYLVIGTGKKITLECSQTMGHDKMYWYQQDPGMELHLIHYSYGVNSTEKGDLSSESTVSRIRTEHFPLTLESARPSHTSQYLCASQRGGRWTEAFFGQGTRLTVV.